These T cell receptor beta chains were read from a single sample in a study of cytotoxic CD8 clonotypes in ibrutinib-treated CLL. The table came from immunoSEQ multiplex PCR; TCRdb's copy has only in-frame clones and leaves some out. The table has more than 10,000 clones, roughly four fifths seen once; the top ten hold 20% to 25%. The specimen comprised PBMCs, sampled at disease progression, from a patient treated with ibrutinib. All receptors derive from a human donor with chronic lymphocytic leukemia. Each CDR3 is given with its conserved first and last residue. Fields, in order: CDR3 protein, CDR3 DNA, D gene, V gene, J gene, clone size. A D gene is named only where the DNA matches it firmly. Clone size, where shown, is once, few, many, or a class for clones that have expanded.

CASSLAPVSSYEQYF,TGTGCCAGCAGTTTGGCGCCGGTCAGCTCCTACGAGCAGTACTTC,.,TRBV27,TRBJ2-7,.
CAWSEDAGNYGYTF,TGTGCCTGGAGTGAGGACGCAGGGAACTATGGCTACACCTTC,.,TRBV30,TRBJ1-2,medium-sized
CASSEQGSGANVLTF,TGTGCCAGCAGTGAACAGGGCTCTGGGGCCAACGTCCTGACTTTC,.,TRBV6-1,TRBJ2-6,.
CASSLAVLAGTDTQYF,TGCGCCAGCAGCTTGGCGGTCCTAGCGGGCACAGATACGCAGTATTTT,TRBD2,TRBV5-1,TRBJ2-3,.
CAMGTAVSYTF,TGTGCCATGGGCACGGCCGTTTCCTACACCTTC,.,TRBV10-3,TRBJ1-2,few
CASKWTGQAFF,TGTGCCAGCAAGTGGACAGGGCAAGCTTTCTTT,TRBD1,TRBV28,TRBJ1-1,.
CASRENTGSNQPQHF,TGTGCCAGCAGAGAAAATACAGGTAGCAATCAGCCCCAGCATTTT,.,TRBV6-4,TRBJ1-5,.
CASSSGQGGISGNTIYF,TGTGCCAGCAGCTCGGGTCAGGGAGGTATTTCTGGAAACACCATATATTTT,.,TRBV7-9,TRBJ1-3,few
CASSLLGQGNEQFF,TGTGCCAGCAGTTTATTGGGACAAGGGAATGAGCAGTTCTTC,.,TRBV27,TRBJ2-1,.
CASSSRRGRNEQFF,TGTGCCAGCAGTTCCCGCAGGGGTCGGAATGAGCAGTTCTTC,.,TRBV28,TRBJ2-1,.
CASALATSGNEQFF,TGTGCTAGTGCCCTTGCGACTAGCGGCAATGAGCAGTTCTTC,TRBD2,TRBV12-5,TRBJ2-1,.
CSVEEGGTEAFF,TGCAGCGTTGAAGAGGGGGGCACTGAAGCTTTCTTT,.,TRBV29-1,TRBJ1-1,once
CASSLVRTDTQYF,TGTGCCAGCAGCTTGGTCCGCACAGATACGCAGTATTTT,.,TRBV7-2,TRBJ2-3,.
CASSVEVVTSDTGELFF,TGTGCCAGCAGCGTAGAGGTGGTGACTAGCGACACAGGAGAGCTGTTTTTT,TRBD2,TRBV9,TRBJ2-2,.
CASSSLAGRERRQYF,TGTGCCAGCAGCTCACTAGCGGGGAGAGAAAGGCGGCAGTACTTC,TRBD2,TRBV7-6,TRBJ2-7,medium-sized
CASSPGAGEDTQYF,TGTGCCAGCAGCCCGGGGGCAGGCGAGGATACGCAGTATTTT,.,TRBV7-8,TRBJ2-3,.
CSARGTSTSYEQYF,TGCAGCGCCAGAGGGACATCTACTTCCTACGAGCAGTACTTC,.,TRBV29-1,TRBJ2-7,.
CASSRDYGGYTF,TGTGCCAGCAGCCGAGACTATGGTGGCTACACCTTC,.,TRBV7-2,TRBJ1-2,once
CASSLRGASGANVLTF,TGTGCCAGCAGTTTACGGGGAGCCTCTGGGGCCAACGTCCTGACTTTC,.,TRBV27,TRBJ2-6,.
CASRPQEVDTQYF,TGTGCCAGCAGGCCCCAGGAGGTGGATACGCAGTATTTT,.,TRBV10-3,TRBJ2-3,.
CASSSEIEAYNEQFF,TGTGCCAGCAGCTCGGAGATTGAGGCTTACAATGAGCAGTTCTTC,.,TRBV7-8,TRBJ2-1,.
CASSQLFNSPTGELFF,TGTGCCAGCAGCCAACTCTTTAACAGCCCAACCGGGGAGCTGTTTTTT,.,TRBV14,TRBJ2-2,once
CASSAGQGHSGNTIYF,TGTGCCAGCAGTGCCGGACAGGGGCACTCTGGAAACACCATATATTTT,TRBD1,TRBV6-1,TRBJ1-3,.
CASSFGGEGYEQYF,TGTGCCAGCAGCTTCGGGGGAGAAGGATACGAGCAGTACTTC,.,TRBV11-3,TRBJ2-7,.
CASSADTLGDTQYF,TGCGCCAGCAGCGCGGACACCCTGGGGGATACGCAGTATTTT,.,TRBV10-1,TRBJ2-3,.
CASSPAGLERNEQFF,TGCGCCAGCAGCCCGGCTGGGCTAGAGCGGAATGAGCAGTTCTTC,.,TRBV4-1,TRBJ2-1,.
CASSVAGETVNIQYF,TGTGCCAGCAGCGTAGCTGGGGAGACAGTAAACATTCAGTACTTC,.,TRBV9,TRBJ2-4,.
CASSKCSLAAYEQYF,TGTGCCAGCAGCAAATGTTCCCTAGCCGCATACGAGCAGTACTTC,.,TRBV21-1,TRBJ2-7,.
CASSLGGLNQPQHF,TGTGCCAGCAGCTTAGGAGGGCTCAATCAGCCCCAGCATTTT,.,TRBV7-9,TRBJ1-5,.
CASSESFETGGTDTQYF,TGCGCCAGCAGTGAATCCTTCGAGACAGGGGGCACAGATACGCAGTATTTT,TRBD1,TRBV10-2,TRBJ2-3,.
CASGEATEAFF,TGTGCCAGCGGGGAGGCCACTGAAGCTTTCTTT,.,TRBV7-9,TRBJ1-1,.
CASSSPSSGTKNIQYF,TGTGCCAGCAGTTCCCCTTCCAGCGGGACTAAAAACATTCAGTACTTC,TRBD2,TRBV28,TRBJ2-4,once
CASSGTGDAYEQYF,TGTGCCAGCAGTGGGACAGGGGACGCCTACGAGCAGTACTTC,TRBD1,TRBV6-1,TRBJ2-7,.
CATGWVGAYNEQFF,TGTGCCACCGGCTGGGTGGGAGCCTACAATGAGCAGTTCTTC,.,TRBV15,TRBJ2-1,.
CASMGASYTF,TGTGCCAGTATGGGGGCGAGCTACACCTTC,.,TRBV19,TRBJ1-2,medium-sized
CASSLVGPLYEQYF,TGTGCCAGCAGCTTAGTCGGGCCCCTGTACGAGCAGTACTTC,.,TRBV7-9,TRBJ2-7,.
CASSSREKLFF,TGTGCCAGCAGCTCCAGAGAAAAACTGTTTTTT,.,TRBV7-9,TRBJ1-4,.
CSVGALGRRQVLYTQYF,TGCAGCGTTGGGGCTCTGGGGAGGAGGCAGGTTCTGTATACGCAGTATTTT,.,TRBV29-1,TRBJ2-3,once
CASSLSGLAGVPETQYF,TGCGCCAGCAGCCTGTCGGGACTAGCGGGAGTACCAGAGACCCAGTACTTC,TRBD2,TRBV4-1,TRBJ2-5,.
CASSPRTSGSASSYEQYF,TGTGCCAGTAGTCCGCGGACTAGCGGAAGTGCAAGCTCCTACGAGCAGTACTTC,TRBD2,TRBV19,TRBJ2-7,once
CASSPLEGGKTEAFF,TGTGCCAGCAGCCCATTGGAGGGAGGGAAGACTGAAGCTTTCTTT,.,TRBV6-5,TRBJ1-1,once